The source of this T cell receptor (beta chain) is a study of cytomegalovirus exposure and HLA in healthy donors. Regarding the study as a whole: Excluded: some indistinguishable V segments such as TRBV6-2 and TRBV6-3. Specificity of a few CMV-associated chains for CMV antigens was verified in vitro. The Asian-associated ancestry cluster reportedly had fewer N-insertions than the roughly 670-donor mean in a later analysis.

A remark on this clone: Its antigen is not known.

PCR involved 60 Vbeta and 13 Jbeta primers. Original processing methods: The count from a later analysis was 60 million to 85 million unique TCR beta chains, some 10 million of them shared. Using immunoSEQ multiplex PCR, the repertoire was profiled, and TCRdb retains in-frame clones only, with some absent. Clone size and the V and J calls come from that table; the DNA yielded D and trimming. Of over 150,000 clones in the sample, around three quarters are singletons; the top ten hold 2.1%. The V and J ends lost 3 bases and 7 bases, in that order; junction bases with no gene match: 7. CDR1 and CDR2 (germline): SGHVS, FQNEAQ. The CDR3 is 15 amino acids.

The sample comprised PBMCs. This sequence was found in a man aged 40-49 years in good health and CMV-seronegative. The V gene is TRBV7-8, the J gene TRBJ2-7, with 12 bases fitting TRBD2. The CDR3 DNA reads TGTGCCAGCAGCTTGTCTAGCGGGAGGGGGGGGGAGCAGTACTTC. This sequence encodes CASSLSSGRGGEQYF.